These 29 T cell receptor beta chains share one sample of origin, sequenced in a study of CD4 T cells in relation to SARS-CoV-2 and coronaviruses. This table comes from immunoSEQ multiplex PCR, and its TCRdb copy is limited to in-frame clones, with some not included. The data show about 60,000 clones, with about 91% seen just once and 0.3% to 0.45% held by the top ten. The sample consisted of naive CD4+ T cells from PBMCs. Subset indicated: naive CD4+ T cells isolated by negative enrichment. The receptor set was obtained from an adult with COVID-19.

The chain links TRBV5-6 to TRBJ2-4; unclear D gene. Germline lookup yields CDR1 SGHDT and CDR2 YYEEEE. The V and J ends lost 0 bases and 6 bases respectively, with 13 bases between them. This CDR3 is 15 amino acids long. CDR3 bases: TGTGCCAGCAGCTTGGGCGGATCCGTAGGAAACATTCAGTACTTC. Its protein product is CASSLGGSVGNIQYF.

The rearrangement links TRBV7-3 to TRBJ2-6; possible D gene TRBD1, 6 bases. Germline loops: CDR1 SGHTA, CDR2 FQGTGA. This CDR3 contains 17 residues. Trimming took 5 bases from V and 0 from J, leaving 14 bases between them. Here the CDR3 reads CASSPPDSYSGANVLTF. The CDR3, as DNA: TGTGCCAGCAGCCCCCCGGACAGCTACTCTGGGGCCAACGTCCTGACTTTC. The whole variable domain, filled in from reference TRBV7-3 and TRBJ2-6, reads GAGVSQTPSNKVTEKGKYVELRCDPISGHTALYWYRQSLGQGPEFLIYFQGTGAADDSGLPNDRFFAVRPEGSVSTLKIQRTERGDSAVYLCASSPPDSYSGANVLTFGAGSRLTVL.

This clone was detected once. The V and J genes are TRBV28 and TRBJ2-1; TRBD1 agrees at 9 bases. The CDR3 is made up of 14 amino acids. V was pared by 3 bases and J by 4 bases, with 1 base of the junction left unmatched. The germline V gene encodes CDR1 MDHEN and CDR2 SYDVKM. CDR3 sequence reads: CASSFGQGYNEQFF. The CDR3 DNA reads as TGTGCCAGCAGTTTTGGACAGGGGTACAATGAGCAGTTCTTC.

This chain links TRBV3-1 (or the pseudogene TRBV3-2) with TRBJ1-4, with TRBD1 matching over 7 bases. Unmatched junction bases numbered 3, after V lost 1 base and J lost 4 bases. The CDR3 contains 15 residues. From germline, CDR1 is LGHDT and CDR2 YNNKEL (reference sequence). The CDR3 is CASSQVRDSNEKLFF. The CDR3, as DNA: TGTGCCAGCAGCCAAGTCCGGGACAGTAATGAAAAACTGTTTTTT.

The chain links TRBV15 to TRBJ2-7, with D maybe TRBD1 (5 bases). V dropped 0 bases and J dropped 1 base, with 10 bases sitting between them. There are 15 residues in the CDR3. Germline assignment: CDR1 LNHNV and CDR2 YYDKDF (reference sequence). Written as DNA, the CDR3 is TGTGCCACCAGCAGAGAAAAGGGGTATTCCTACGAGCAGTACTTC. Translated, it gives CATSREKGYSYEQYF. Together with reference TRBV15 and TRBJ2-7, the CDR3 gives the full variable domain: DAMVIQNPRYQVTQFGKPVTLSCSQTLNHNVMYWYQQKSSQAPKLLFHYYDKDFNNEADTPDNFQSRRPNTSFCFLDIRSPGLGDTAMYLCATSREKGYSYEQYFGPGTRLTVT.

The V call is TRBV5-1, the J call TRBJ2-3, with 10 bases aligning to TRBD2. Germline CDR1 and CDR2: SGHRS and YFSETQ. The CDR3 has 16 amino acids. V gave up 4 bases and J gave up 0 bases; unmatched junction bases: 5. CDR3: CASSPGLAISTDTQYF. DNA for the CDR3: TGCGCCAGCAGCCCGGGACTAGCGATAAGCACAGATACGCAGTATTTT.

The chain uses TRBV6-6 and TRBJ2-5; 7 bases fit TRBD2. With 2 bases clipped from V and 3 bases from J, the junction kept 3 bases outside the gene matches. Germline CDR1 and CDR2: MNHNY and SVGAGI (reference sequence). The CDR3 contains 14 residues. The DNA for the CDR3 is TGTGCCAGCAGTTACACGGCGGGAGAAGAGACCCAGTACTTC. Translation gives CASSYTAGEETQYF.

This rearrangement joins TRBV5-1 to TRBJ2-5, with unresolved D. Germline CDR1 SGHRS, CDR2 YFSETQ. Trimming pared 2 bases from V and 1 base from J, leaving 3 bases between. The CDR3 loop spans 12 amino acids. The CDR3 region is CASSFGQETQYF. CDR3 DNA sequence: TGCGCCAGCAGCTTCGGCCAAGAGACCCAGTACTTC.

This clone was seen a handful of times. J is TRBJ2-2 and V is TRBV5-4; no reliable D call. Germline CDR1 and CDR2: SGHNT and YYREEE (reference sequence). The CDR3 has 15 amino acids. V was cut by 3 bases and J by 2 bases, with 11 bases left in between. The CDR3 coding sequence is TGTGCCAGCAGCTCCCGGACGGCAAACACCGGGGAGCTGTTTTTT. It translates to CASSSRTANTGELFF.

CDR3 loop: CASSSLGGTGELFF. The CDR3 coding sequence is TGTGCCAGCAGCTCCCTAGGTGGCACCGGGGAGCTGTTTTTT. This rearrangement joins TRBV7-3 to TRBJ2-2; the D is unclear. Trimming removed 4 bases at V and 4 bases at J, with 10 bases between. Germline CDR1 is SGHTA and CDR2 is FQGTGA. This CDR3 contains 14 residues.

This clone was counted once. The rearrangement uses TRBV6-4 and TRBJ2-3; D is undetermined. The V end was cut by 6 bases, the J end by 5 bases, with 18 bases between. CDR3 length equals 15 residues. Germline loops: CDR1 MRHNA, CDR2 SNTAGT. CDR3 sequence (DNA): TGTGCCAGCAGCGCCCGGGTCTTAAAGGTAGATACGCAGTATTTT. As protein: CASSARVLKVDTQYF.

To note about this clone: The same CDR3 is also encoded by other DNA sequences in this sample. This chain joins TRBV28 and TRBJ1-2, with D possibly matching TRBD1 (5 bases). V gave up 5 bases and J gave up 8 bases, with 9 bases separating them. Germline CDR1 reads MDHEN; CDR2 reads SYDVKM. The CDR3 totals 11 residues. The CDR3 DNA sequence: TGTGCCAGCAGTCCAGGGTACGGCTACACCTTC. It yields the protein CASSPGYGYTF.

The chain links TRBV19 to TRBJ1-5; possibly TRBD1 for D (6 bases). The CDR3 has 16 residues. Germline V gives CDR1 LNHDA, CDR2 SQIVND (reference sequence). Trimming removed 1 base at V and 2 bases at J, with 12 bases between. The CDR3 DNA reads as TGTGCCAGTAGTATAGCGACAGGCGGAGGCAATCAGCCCCAGCATTTT. Translating it yields CASSIATGGGNQPQHF.

The chain has TRBV7-9 and TRBJ1-4, with D perhaps TRBD1 (5 bases). The CDR3 totals 15 residues. The germline V gene has CDR1 SEHNR and CDR2 FQNEAQ (reference sequence). The V end lost 0 bases, the J end lost 5 bases, and 10 bases lay between the germline ends. CDR3 DNA: TGTGCCAGCAGCTTAGCGGGGACCCGAAATGAAAAACTGTTTTTT. Translated, it gives CASSLAGTRNEKLFF.

The chain carries TRBV5-1 and TRBJ1-5, with D hard to call. The CDR3 extends over 15 amino acids. Germline-derived CDR1 and CDR2 are SGHRS and YFSETQ. V was trimmed by 4 bases and J by 4 bases, leaving 15 bases between them. The CDR3 sequence: CASSPEGKANQPQHF. For the CDR3, the DNA is TGCGCCAGCAGCCCGGAAGGGAAAGCGAATCAGCCCCAGCATTTT. Based on the CDR3 plus reference TRBV5-1 and TRBJ1-5, the full variable domain is KAGVTQTPRYLIKTRGQQVTLSCSPISGHRSVSWYQQTPGQGLQFLFEYFSETQRNKGNFPGRFSGRQFSNSRSEMNVSTLELGDSALYLCASSPEGKANQPQHFGDGTRLSIL.

The chain recombines TRBV7-2 with TRBJ2-7, with a possible D match to TRBD1 (5 bases). CDR3 length: 14 amino acids. V was cut by 4 bases and J by 3 bases, with 13 bases left in between. The V gene's germline CDR1 is SGHTA and CDR2 FQGNSA. The CDR3 DNA sequence: TGTGCCAGCAGCTCAAACAGGAAATACTACGAGCAGTACTTC. Protein sequence: CASSSNRKYYEQYF.

The rearrangement links TRBV3-1 (or the pseudogene TRBV3-2) to TRBJ1-2; a weak D match, TRBD1 (6 bases). The CDR3 is 16 residues long. Germline-derived CDR1 and CDR2 are LGHDT and YNNKEL (reference sequence). V was pared by 1 base and J by 3 bases, with 15 bases between. The CDR3 DNA reads TGTGCCAGCAGCCAAGCCTGGGGGGGGGCTGACTATGGCTACACCTTC. Translating gives CASSQAWGGADYGYTF.

The CDR3 DNA reads as TGTGCCAGCAGCTTGCGTCGCGGAGATAGCAATCAGCCCCAGCATTTT. Its translation is CASSLRRGDSNQPQHF. The chain employs TRBV5-6 and TRBJ1-5, with D unresolved. The germline V gene encodes CDR1 SGHDT and CDR2 YYEEEE. V gave up 1 base and J gave up 0 bases, with 11 bases separating them. The CDR3 has 16 amino acids. The full variable domain, with the rest looked up from reference TRBV5-6 and TRBJ1-5, is DAGVTQSPTHLIKTRGQQVTLRCSPKSGHDTVSWYQQALGQGPQFIFQYYEEEERQRGNFPDRFSGHQFPNYSSELNVNALLLGDSALYLCASSLRRGDSNQPQHFGDGTRLSIL.

In DNA form, the CDR3 reads TGTGCCAGCATTCGGGGACAGGGGCTAGACGAGCAGTACTTC. It yields the protein CASIRGQGLDEQYF. The chain links TRBV7-9 to TRBJ2-7, with TRBD1 identical over 10 bases. The CDR3 spans 14 residues. The V segment lost 7 bases and the J segment 5 bases; nucleotides outside the gene matches: 8. Germline V CDR1 and CDR2: SEHNR, FQNEAQ (reference sequence). The whole variable domain, remainder taken from reference TRBV7-9 and TRBJ2-7, is DTGVSQNPRHKITKRGQNVTFRCDPISEHNRLYWYRQTLGQGPEFLTYFQNEAQLEKSRLLSDRFSAERPKGSFSTLEIQRTEQGDSAMYLCASIRGQGLDEQYFGPGTRLTVT.

This chain joins TRBV4-1 and TRBJ1-1, with D uncertain. The CDR3 runs 16 residues. V lost 0 bases and J lost 0, with 11 bases in between. Germline CDR1 and CDR2: MGHRA and YSYEKL. The CDR3 DNA is TGCGCCAGCAGCCAAGATGCAGGCGTCATGAACACTGAAGCTTTCTTT. Translated, it gives CASSQDAGVMNTEAFF.

Only one count was recorded for this clone. This chain connects TRBV11-2 to TRBJ2-3; 8 bases match TRBD2. Trimming at V came to 5 bases and at J to 9 bases, leaving 4 bases not matched to a gene. The CDR3 has 12 amino acids. Per germline, CDR1 SGHAT and CDR2 FQNNGV. This CDR3 reads CASSPAGDTQYF. DNA for the CDR3: TGTGCCAGCAGCCCAGCGGGAGACACGCAGTATTTT.

The chain has TRBV7-9 and TRBJ2-7, with D perhaps TRBD1 (5 bases). Germline V gene sequence: CDR1 SEHNR, CDR2 FQNEAQ (reference sequence). The V gene lost 1 base and the J gene lost 5 bases, with 12 bases spanning the gap. The length of the CDR3 is 14 residues. Here the CDR3 reads CASSLGGSPDEQYF. As DNA, the CDR3 is TGTGCCAGCAGCTTAGGGGGCTCCCCAGACGAGCAGTACTTC.

V usage is TRBV10-3 and J usage is TRBJ1-4; 10 nucleotides align to TRBD1. CDR3 length: 14 amino acids. Germline V gene data show CDR1 as ENHRY and CDR2 as SYGVKD. The V gene end was trimmed by 4 bases and the J gene end by 7 bases; junction bases not matched to a gene: 3. The DNA of the CDR3 is TGTGCCATCAGTGGGACAGGGGGGATTGAAAAACTGTTTTTT. Residues: CAISGTGGIEKLFF.

Comments on this clone: The same CDR3 is also encoded by other DNA sequences in this sample. The chain recombines TRBV4-1 with TRBJ2-3, with D uncertain. Germline-derived CDR1 and CDR2 are MGHRA and YSYEKL. V was trimmed by 0 bases and J by 6 bases, leaving 4 bases between them. The length of the CDR3 is 12 residues. CDR3 sequence reads: CASSQDGDTQYF. CDR3 sequence (DNA): TGCGCCAGCAGCCAAGACGGTGATACGCAGTATTTT.

The gene calls are TRBV7-9 and TRBJ1-6; D might be TRBD1 (6 bases). Trimming cost V 5 bases and J 7 bases, with 12 bases left between them. Germline V gives CDR1 SEHNR, CDR2 FQNEAQ (reference sequence). The CDR3 covers 14 residues. The CDR3 reads CASSKVDRNSPLHF. The CDR3, as DNA: TGTGCCAGCAGCAAAGTAGACAGGAATTCACCCCTCCACTTT.

The rearrangement joins TRBV6-1 to TRBJ2-5; 9 nucleotides align to TRBD1. This CDR3 is 16 amino acids long. The trim removed 2 bases at V and 4 bases at J, leaving 8 bases unmatched. Germline loops: CDR1 MNHNS, CDR2 SASEGT. In DNA form, the CDR3 reads TGTGCCAGCAGTGAACCGTTAACAGGGGGCGGAGAGACCCAGTACTTC. Its protein product is CASSEPLTGGGETQYF.

This chain uses TRBV28 with TRBJ2-1, with 7 bases lining up with TRBD1. V was pared by 8 bases and J by 2 bases, with 12 bases of the junction left unmatched. Germline CDR1 reads MDHEN; CDR2 reads SYDVKM. The CDR3 has 16 residues. This CDR3 is CASPPVRTGAYNEQFF. The DNA for the CDR3 is TGTGCCAGCCCCCCCGTAAGGACAGGAGCCTACAATGAGCAGTTCTTC.

The rearrangement uses TRBV19 and TRBJ2-3; 9 bases line up with TRBD2. Germline values: CDR1 LNHDA, CDR2 SQIVND (reference sequence). Germline trimming cut 7 bases from V and 2 bases from J; bases unmatched to any gene: 7. The CDR3 spans 15 residues. CDR3 region: CASTPSGLATDTQYF. The CDR3 DNA follows: TGTGCCAGTACCCCTTCGGGACTAGCCACAGATACGCAGTATTTT. Full variable domain (outside the CDR3, taken from reference TRBV19 and TRBJ2-3): DGGITQSPKYLFRKEGQNVTLSCEQNLNHDAMYWYRQDPGQGLRLIYYSQIVNDFQKGDIAEGYSVSREKKESFPLTVTSAQKNPTAFYLCASTPSGLATDTQYFGPGTRLTVL.

This chain connects TRBV5-4 to TRBJ1-4; 8 bases are shared with TRBD1. Germline CDR1 SGHNT, CDR2 YYREEE (reference sequence). The CDR3 runs 13 residues. Trimming at V came to 4 bases and at J to 7 bases, leaving 3 bases not matched to a gene. The CDR3: CASSVGQGEKLFF. CDR3 in DNA: TGTGCCAGCAGCGTCGGACAGGGTGAAAAACTGTTTTTT.